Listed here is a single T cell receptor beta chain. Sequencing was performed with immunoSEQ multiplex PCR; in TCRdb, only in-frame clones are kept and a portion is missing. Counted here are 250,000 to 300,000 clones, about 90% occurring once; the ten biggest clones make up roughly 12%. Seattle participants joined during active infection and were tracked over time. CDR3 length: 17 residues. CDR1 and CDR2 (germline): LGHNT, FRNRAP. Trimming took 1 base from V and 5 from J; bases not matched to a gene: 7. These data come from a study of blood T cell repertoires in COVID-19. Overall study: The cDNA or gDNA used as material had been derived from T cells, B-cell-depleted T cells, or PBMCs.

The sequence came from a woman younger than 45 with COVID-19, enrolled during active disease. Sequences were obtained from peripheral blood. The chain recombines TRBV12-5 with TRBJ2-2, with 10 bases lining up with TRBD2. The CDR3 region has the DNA TGTGCTAGTGGTTTGGCCCGGACTAGCGGTCTAACCGGGGAGCTGTTTTTT. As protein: CASGLARTSGLTGELFF.